A single sample is the source of the 5 T cell receptor beta chains below, sequenced in a study of identical twins (TCRdb year 2016). The library was produced with 5' RACE. TCRdb shows the sequencer as Illumina HiSeq 2000. TCRdb itself trimmed the public reads at Q25 with fastp, ran MiXCR and retained productive beta chains. All rows with the same CDR3 protein become a single entry with the most common DNA and genes. The sample data list 200,000 to 300,000 distinct CDR3 sequences, and about 10% of these were observed just once. The ten biggest clones cover about 9.1% of the sample. Sequenced: memory T cells sorted from blood. In light of the paper, this sample's cell subset or site label describes: CD45RO+ enriched T cells. These receptor sequences come from a man aged 45-65 years in good health.

This clonotype was counted only a few times. The rearrangement joins TRBV18 to TRBJ2-5, with D hard to call. The germline V gene has CDR1 KGHSH and CDR2 LQKENI. This CDR3 has 13 amino acids. The V end lost 8 bases, the J end lost 2 bases, and 12 bases lay between the germline ends. CDR3 nucleotides: TGTGCCAGCACCGTAGGCTGGCAAGAGACCCAGTACTTC. Its protein product is CASTVGWQETQYF. The full variable domain, completed using reference TRBV18 and TRBJ2-5, is NAGVMQNPRHLVRRRGQEARLRCSPMKGHSHVYWYRQLPEEGLKFMVYLQKENIIDESGMPKERFSAEFPKEGPSILRIQQVVRGDSAAYFCASTVGWQETQYFGPGTRLLVL.

This clonotype appeared a few times. V gene TRBV20-1 combines with J gene TRBJ1-6, with D perhaps TRBD1 (5 bases). V was clipped by 0 bases and J by 4 bases, with 19 bases between them. The germline V gene encodes CDR1 DFQATT and CDR2 SNEGSKA (reference sequence). The CDR3 extends over 18 amino acids. This CDR3 is CSARDPKRQTIYNSPLHF. DNA of the CDR3: TGCAGTGCTAGAGACCCAAAACGACAGACGATATATAATTCACCCCTCCACTTT.

Turning to this clonotype: A read error may produce the germline difference seen at one junction end. The chain combines TRBV6-1 with TRBJ1-6; D is undetermined. The germline CDR1 and CDR2 sequences are MNHNS and SASEGT. The CDR3 contains 16 residues. The CDR3 DNA follows: TGTGCCAGCAGTGAAGCTCTTTACGGATATAATTCACCCCTCCGCTTT. Protein product: CASSEALYGYNSPLRF.

There are many counts of this clonotype. The rearrangement links TRBV18 to TRBJ2-5; D tentatively fits TRBD1 or TRBD2 (5 bases each). Germline lookup yields CDR1 KGHSH and CDR2 LQKENI. This CDR3 comprises 13 residues. Trimming pared 6 bases from V and 4 bases from J, leaving 12 bases between. The CDR3 loop reads CASSTRDGETQYF. CDR3 DNA: TGTGCCAGCTCCACCAGGGACGGAGAGACCCAGTACTTC.

Ten or more counts support this clonotype. This chain links TRBV11-2 with TRBJ2-5, with 7 bases that match TRBD2. The CDR3 has 15 amino acids. The J segment lost 0 bases and the V segment lost 5 bases, leaving 6 bases of the junction unmatched. Germline loops: CDR1 SGHAT, CDR2 FQNNGV. Written as DNA, the CDR3 is TGTGCCAGCAGCCAAGATAGCGGGCACCAAGAGACCCAGTACTTC. Protein product: CASSQDSGHQETQYF.